One sample yielded the 13 T cell receptor beta chains listed below, sequenced in a study of radiation and T cells in renal cell carcinoma. Profiled with immunoSEQ multiplex PCR; TCRdb holds only in-frame clones, not every one. The repertoire includes some 150,000 clones, roughly 87% of them detected once, and roughly 13% sits in the top ten. Time point noted: blood 2 weeks post-SBRT. The treatment here: 15 Gy SBRT to primary tumor, nephrectomy 4 weeks later. The specimen comprised blood, sampled from a patient whose treatment included radiotherapy and nephrectomy. The origin of the receptors is a woman between 50 and 59 years old with renal cell carcinoma.

The chain uses TRBV19 and TRBJ2-5, with 8 positions matching TRBD2. The germline V gene has CDR1 LNHDA and CDR2 SQIVND (reference sequence). This CDR3 comprises 12 residues. The V gene end was trimmed by 5 bases and the J gene end by 5 bases; junction bases not matched to a gene: 1. The CDR3 loop reads CASSERGETQYF. CDR3 bases: TGTGCCAGTAGTGAGCGGGGGGAGACCCAGTACTTC.

The chain is built from TRBV7-9 and TRBJ1-5; perhaps TRBD1 as D (6 bases). CDR3 size: 16 residues. From germline, CDR1 is SEHNR and CDR2 FQNEAQ (reference sequence). V lost 1 base and J 0 bases, leaving 10 bases between the germline ends. CDR3 region: CASSLEDSDSNQPQHF. The CDR3 DNA reads TGTGCCAGCAGCTTAGAGGACAGCGATAGCAATCAGCCCCAGCATTTT.

The rearrangement uses TRBV6-5 and TRBJ2-3; D not certain. Trimming took 5 bases from V and 2 from J, leaving 8 bases between them. Germline CDR1 reads MNHEY; CDR2 reads SVGAGI. The CDR3 is made up of 13 amino acids. CDR3 amino acids: CASSETNTDTQYF. DNA of the CDR3: TGTGCCAGCAGTGAGACCAACACAGATACGCAGTATTTT.

V gene TRBV7-9 combines with J gene TRBJ1-3; the match to TRBD1 covers 7 bases. Trimming at V came to 4 bases and at J to 0 bases, leaving 3 bases not matched to a gene. The CDR3 length is 15 residues. Germline lookup yields CDR1 SEHNR and CDR2 FQNEAQ (reference sequence). This CDR3 reads CASSSGQASGNTIYF. In DNA form, the CDR3 reads TGTGCCAGCAGCTCAGGACAGGCCTCTGGAAACACCATATATTTT.

This rearrangement joins TRBV5-1 to TRBJ2-7; TRBD1 agrees at 9 bases. This CDR3 region has 16 residues. The trim removed 0 bases at V and 3 bases at J, leaving 7 bases unmatched. Germline V lookup: CDR1 SGHRS, CDR2 YFSETQ. CDR3 sequence: CASSLASGTGNYEQYF. CDR3 bases: TGCGCCAGCAGCTTGGCCTCCGGGACAGGGAACTACGAGCAGTACTTC.

V gene TRBV5-8 combines with J gene TRBJ1-1, with D perhaps matching TRBD1 (6 bases). With 5 bases removed from V and 0 bases from J, the gap between germline ends came to 17 bases. Germline V gene lookup returns CDR1 SGHTS and CDR2 YDEGEE. The CDR3 runs 16 residues. CDR3 sequence reads: CASRDRGVGMNTEAFF. The DNA of the CDR3 is TGTGCCAGCAGGGACAGAGGAGTGGGCATGAACACTGAAGCTTTCTTT.

This sequence joins TRBV5-4 and TRBJ1-3; 8 positions agree with TRBD1. This CDR3 is built from 15 residues. The V and J ends lost 3 bases and 3 bases, in that order; junction bases with no gene match: 5. The V gene's germline CDR1 is SGHNT and CDR2 YYREEE (reference sequence). The CDR3 DNA follows: TGTGCCAGCAGCTGGCAGACAGGGGATGGAAACACCATATATTTT. It yields the protein CASSWQTGDGNTIYF.

About this clone: The junction departs from germline at one end; a sequencing error may be responsible. The rearrangement uses TRBV19 and TRBJ1-1, with 7 nucleotides matching TRBD1. The CDR3 sequence is 15 residues long. Germline-derived CDR1 and CDR2 are LNHDA and SQIVND (reference sequence). This chain's CDR3 is CASSRRQGRSTEAFF. The CDR3 region has the DNA TGTGCCAGTAGTAGACGACAGGGACGCAGCACTGAAGCTTTTTTT. The complete variable domain, with remaining parts taken from reference TRBV19 and TRBJ1-1, reads DGGITQSPKYLFRKEGQNVTLSCEQNLNHDAMYWYRQDPGQGLRLIYYSQIVNDFQKGDIAEGYSVSREKKESFPLTVTSAQKNPTAFYLCASSRRQGRSTEAFFGQGTRLTVV.

The chain carries TRBV9 and TRBJ2-1; TRBD2 matches at 11 bases. After removal of 0 bases from V and 10 bases from J, the junction contained 9 bases not matched to a gene. Germline V CDR1 and CDR2: SGDLS, YYNGEE. The CDR3 is 16 amino acids. The DNA for the CDR3 is TGTGCCAGCAGCGTAGAGGCCCTAGCGGGGGGCGGGGAGCAGTTCTTC. Translation: CASSVEALAGGGEQFF.

The chain carries TRBV6-5 and TRBJ1-1; no clear D gene. CDR3 size: 14 residues. The germline V gene encodes CDR1 MNHEY and CDR2 SVGAGI. Trimming cost V 5 bases and J 1 base, with 11 bases left between them. The CDR3 loop reads CASSRFYGNTEAFF. As DNA, the CDR3 is TGTGCCAGCAGTAGGTTCTACGGGAACACTGAAGCTTTCTTT.

The gene calls are TRBV4-2 and TRBJ2-7; 9 bases line up with TRBD1. CDR3 length: 15 residues. Looked up from germline, CDR1 is LGHNA and CDR2 is YNFKEQ. The ends lost 1 base at V and 6 bases at J; junction bases unmatched: 7. The CDR3 DNA reads TGTGCCAGCAGCCAAGTAGGAGGACAGGGGAGCGAGCAGTACTTC. Its translation: CASSQVGGQGSEQYF.

The chain links TRBV19 to TRBJ1-2; 7 bases match TRBD1. This CDR3 is built from 12 residues. Per the germline V gene, CDR1 is LNHDA and CDR2 is SQIVND (reference sequence). The V and J ends lost 8 bases and 5 bases, in that order; junction bases with no gene match: 5. CDR3 in amino acids: CASADRPYGYTF. For the CDR3, the DNA is TGTGCCAGTGCGGACAGGCCTTATGGCTACACCTTC.

The chain uses TRBV19 and TRBJ2-5; TRBD2 agrees at 13 bases. The V gene's germline CDR1 is LNHDA and CDR2 SQIVND (reference sequence). J was trimmed by 0 bases and V by 7 bases; bases with no gene match: 5. The CDR3 contains 16 residues. The CDR3 protein is CASTGGTSGDQETQYF. For the CDR3, the DNA is TGTGCCAGTACCGGGGGGACTAGCGGGGACCAAGAGACCCAGTACTTC.